This is a list of T cell receptor beta chains from one sample in a study of beta chain features in type 1 diabetes. Sequenced by immunoSEQ multiplex PCR; TCRdb stores in-frame clones only, minus some. The data show fewer than 500,000 clones, approximately 13% seen once. The sequencing sample was made of naive CD4+ T cells from blood. Receptors originate from a man in his thirties or forties in good health. Both conserved end residues are part of each CDR3. The order of the fields is J gene, D gene, V gene, clone size, CDR3 protein, CDR3 DNA. A D gene is named only where the DNA matches it firmly. Clone size is given for some rows only: seen once, a few or many times, or a class if the clone is expanded.

TRBJ2-3,-,TRBV4-3,-,CASSPGGSQTQYF,TGCGCCAGCAGCCCCGGTGGCAGCCAAACGCAGTATTTT
TRBJ1-2,TRBD1,TRBV2,-,CASCRQGVYGYTF,TGTGCCAGCTGCAGACAGGGCGTCTATGGCTACACCTTC
TRBJ2-1,TRBD2,TRBV14,few,CASSQVAGRYNEQFF,TGTGCCAGCAGCCAAGTAGCGGGAAGGTACAATGAGCAGTTCTTC
TRBJ2-3,TRBD2,TRBV7-2,few,CASSLIGLAGADTQYF,TGTGCCAGCAGCCTCATAGGACTAGCGGGAGCAGATACGCAGTATTTT
TRBJ2-1,TRBD2,TRBV14,-,CASSPTKREGLVPYNEQFF,TGTGCCAGCAGCCCGACTAAGCGGGAGGGCCTTGTGCCCTACAATGAGCAGTTCTTC
TRBJ2-1,TRBD2,TRBV30,-,CAWSRLADNEQFF,TGTGCCTGGTCACGACTAGCGGACAATGAGCAGTTCTTC
TRBJ2-7,TRBD1,TRBV19,-,CASSITGQVTSDEQYF,TGTGCCAGTAGTATTACCGGACAGGTTACATCCGACGAGCAGTACTTC
TRBJ1-5,-,TRBV7-2,few,CASSFGQDQPQHF,TGTGCCAGCAGCTTCGGGCAGGATCAGCCCCAGCATTTT
TRBJ2-1,TRBD2,TRBV10-3,-,CAIRGGLADNEQFF,TGTGCCATCAGGGGGGGACTAGCGGACAATGAGCAGTTCTTC
TRBJ1-2,TRBD1,TRBV10-3,-,CAISGSTGGSLGYTF,TGTGCCATCAGTGGGTCTACAGGGGGTTCGCTTGGCTACACCTTC
TRBJ2-5,TRBD2,TRBV5-1,-,CASKGGVSEETQYF,TGCGCCAGCAAGGGAGGGGTATCAGAAGAGACCCAGTACTTC
TRBJ2-7,-,TRBV20-1,-,CSAKNPYEQYF,TGCAGTGCTAAGAACCCCTACGAGCAGTACTTC
TRBJ2-5,-,TRBV27,-,CGAGTAGTQYF,TGTGGCGCGGGGACAGCGGGGACCCAGTACTTC
TRBJ2-1,-,TRBV12-5,few,CASGLPISYNEQFF,TGTGCTAGTGGTTTACCCATAAGCTACAATGAGCAGTTCTTC